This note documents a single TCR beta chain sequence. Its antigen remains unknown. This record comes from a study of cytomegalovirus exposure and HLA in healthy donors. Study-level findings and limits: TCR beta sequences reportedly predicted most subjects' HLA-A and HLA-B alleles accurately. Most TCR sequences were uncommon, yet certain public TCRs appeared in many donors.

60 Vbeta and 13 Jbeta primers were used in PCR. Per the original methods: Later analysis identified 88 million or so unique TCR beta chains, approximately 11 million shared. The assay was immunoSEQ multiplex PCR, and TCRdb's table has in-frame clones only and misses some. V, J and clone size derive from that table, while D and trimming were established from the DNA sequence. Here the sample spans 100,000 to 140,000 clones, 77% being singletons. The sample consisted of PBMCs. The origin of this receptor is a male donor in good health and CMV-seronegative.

CDR3 loop: CASSGRQGADEQYF. The DNA for the CDR3 is TGTGCCAGCAGCGGGAGACAGGGGGCGGACGAGCAGTACTTC. The chain employs TRBV9 and TRBJ2-7, with TRBD1 identical over 10 bases. Unmatched junction bases numbered 5, after V lost 3 bases and J lost 5 bases. The CDR3 contains 14 residues. Germline V lookup: CDR1 SGDLS, CDR2 YYNGEE.